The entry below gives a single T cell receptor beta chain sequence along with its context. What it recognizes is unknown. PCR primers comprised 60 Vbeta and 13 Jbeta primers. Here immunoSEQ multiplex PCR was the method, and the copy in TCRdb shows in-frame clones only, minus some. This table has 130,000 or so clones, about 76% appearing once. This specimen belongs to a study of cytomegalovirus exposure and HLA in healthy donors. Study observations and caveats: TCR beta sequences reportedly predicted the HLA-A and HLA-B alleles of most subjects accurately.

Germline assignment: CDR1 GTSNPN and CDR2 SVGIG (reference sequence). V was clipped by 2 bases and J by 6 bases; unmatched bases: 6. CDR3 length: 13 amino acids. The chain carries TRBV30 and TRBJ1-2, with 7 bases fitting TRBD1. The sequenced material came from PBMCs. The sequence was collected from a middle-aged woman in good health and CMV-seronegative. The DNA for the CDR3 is TGTGCCTGGAGTCCTCGACAGGGCCATGGCTACACCTTC. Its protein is CAWSPRQGHGYTF.